This TCR beta chain was recovered during a study of T-cell memory formation after mild COVID-19. CDR1 and CDR2 (germline): DFQATT, SNEGSKA (reference sequence). With 1 base removed from V and 0 bases from J, the gap between germline ends came to 6 bases. The CDR3 is made up of 13 amino acids. TCRdb itself ran the 5' RACE reads through MiXCR, one entry per CDR3 protein. The sample yields roughly 580,000 distinct CDR3 sequences, under 20% seen once. About this clonotype itself: The antigen is not known.

Study-wide findings and caveats: Memory cells collected pre-infection included some clones that later responded, suggesting cross-reactive memory joined. Contracting clones from day 15 to 85 had balanced CD4/CD8; later expanders favoured CD4+.

The sequenced sample consisted of PBMCs or a T cell subset sorted from them (not recorded which). V and J are TRBV20-1 and TRBJ1-1; D gene ambiguous. This TCR was sampled from an adult woman who had mild COVID-19 (a few samples of this study predate the infection). Cell type and time point are not known. The DNA for the CDR3 is TGCAGTGCTAGAGCCACTCTGAACACTGAAGCTTTCTTT. The encoded protein is CSARATLNTEAFF.